This T cell receptor (beta chain) was observed in a study of shared clonotypes between healthy human individuals. Study outcomes and limitations: Sharing across four donors was highest in naive CD4 (about 5%) and lowest in memory CD8 (approximately 0.4%). Sequencing depth was expected to affect clonotype sharing among donors.

Of note for this clone: Its antigen is as yet unknown.

Selected positively for CCR7 and CD45RO-negative, naive CD8 cells excluded terminally differentiated effector memory CD45RA+ cells. Profiled with immunoSEQ multiplex PCR; TCRdb holds only in-frame clones, not every one. The data show millions of clones, with just under 95% seen just once and 0.9% to 1.4% held by the top ten. The clonotype comes from a man between 18 and 29 years old in good health. Sample: naive CD8+ T cells sorted from blood.

The CDR3 spells CSSQGEGRGDYNEQFF. The CDR3 nucleotides read TGCAGCTCCCAAGGGGAGGGCCGAGGGGACTACAATGAGCAGTTCTTC. V gene TRBV29-1 combines with J gene TRBJ2-1, with 7 bases lining up with TRBD2. This CDR3 is built from 16 residues. Trimming removed 8 bases from V and 3 bases from J; junction bases left unmatched: 16. The V gene's germline CDR1 is SQVTM and CDR2 ANQGSEA.